A single sample is the source of the 2 T cell receptor beta chains below, sequenced in a study of blood T cells in healthy people across ages. A second roughly 7 to 12 cycle PCR used barcoded and J-beta primers. TCRdb re-called the 5' RACE reads with MiXCR, one entry per CDR3 protein. The sample includes fewer than 1,000,000 distinct CDR3 sequences, about 42% of them seen just once. The source material was blood. The receptors were gathered from a man aged 60 to 75 in good health.

This clonotype was observed a handful of times. V gene TRBV4-3 combines with J gene TRBJ2-1; D gene ambiguous. The CDR3 has 16 amino acids. Trimming took off 0 bases at V and 11 bases at J, with 20 bases between the two ends. The germline V gene encodes CDR1 LGHNA and CDR2 YSLEER. Written as DNA, the CDR3 is TGCGCCAGCAGCCAAGATACCCTAGGACGAGCAGCAAAGCAGTTCTTC. Its translation is CASSQDTLGRAAKQFF.

The chain carries TRBV6-2 or TRBV6-3 and TRBJ1-5; 7 nucleotides agree with TRBD1. The junction had 2 bases not matched to a gene; V was cut back by 0 bases and J by 0 bases. The CDR3 totals 16 residues. Per the germline V gene, CDR1 is MNHEY and CDR2 is SVGEGT. CDR3: CASSYSGQISNQPQHF. Written as DNA, the CDR3 is TGTGCCAGCAGTTACTCGGGACAGATTAGCAATCAGCCCCAGCATTTT.